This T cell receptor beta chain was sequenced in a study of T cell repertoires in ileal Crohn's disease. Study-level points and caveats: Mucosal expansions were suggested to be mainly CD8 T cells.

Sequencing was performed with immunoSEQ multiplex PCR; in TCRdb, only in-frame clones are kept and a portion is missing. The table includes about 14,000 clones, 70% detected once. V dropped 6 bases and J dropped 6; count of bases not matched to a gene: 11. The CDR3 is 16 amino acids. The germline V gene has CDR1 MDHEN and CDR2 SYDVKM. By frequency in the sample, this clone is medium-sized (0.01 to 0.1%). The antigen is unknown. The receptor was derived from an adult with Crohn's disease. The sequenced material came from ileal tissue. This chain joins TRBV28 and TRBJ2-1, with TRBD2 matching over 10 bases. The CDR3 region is CASSSSGLAVPNEQFF. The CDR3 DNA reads TGTGCCAGCAGCTCCTCCGGACTAGCGGTTCCCAATGAGCAGTTCTTC.